The 31 T cell receptor beta chains listed next were all sequenced from one sample in a study of blood T cell repertoires in COVID-19. The assay was immunoSEQ multiplex PCR, and TCRdb's table has in-frame clones only and misses some. The data show about 270,000 clones, approximately 91% seen once. Sequenced: PBMCs or T cells enriched from blood (not recorded which). These receptors were obtained from a woman between 35 and 50 years old with acute COVID-19.

The chain has TRBV4-1 and TRBJ1-3, with a tentative D call TRBD1 (5 bases). This CDR3 comprises 17 residues. Germline loops: CDR1 MGHRA, CDR2 YSYEKL. Trimming took 7 bases from V and 2 from J, leaving 21 bases between them. The CDR3 protein is CASTPRLTEPTGNTIYF. CDR3 coding DNA: TGCGCCAGCACCCCGCGCCTGACAGAACCTACTGGAAACACCATATATTTT.

The V call is TRBV7-2, the J call TRBJ2-6; TRBD1 aligns across 8 bases. Germline V gene lookup returns CDR1 SGHTA and CDR2 FQGNSA. This CDR3 is 19 amino acids long. The junction had 15 bases not matched to a gene; V was cut back by 8 bases and J by 0 bases. Here the CDR3 DNA reads TGTGCCAGCCATTTATCCAGGGGGCAATTGAGCTCTGGGGCCAACGTCCTGACTTTC. It is translated as CASHLSRGQLSSGANVLTF.

The chain combines TRBV5-6 with TRBJ2-2; possible D gene TRBD2, 6 bases. The CDR3 is 17 amino acids. Germline CDR1 reads SGHDT; CDR2 reads YYEEEE. V gave up 0 bases and J gave up 0 bases, with 12 bases separating them. CDR3 coding DNA: TGTGCCAGCAGCTTGGCCGGAGGGCGCCCGAACACCGGGGAGCTGTTTTTT. Its translation: CASSLAGGRPNTGELFF.

This clone came up a few times. The chain is built from TRBV5-1 and TRBJ2-7, with 10 bases lining up with TRBD1. V dropped 0 bases and J dropped 2; count of bases not matched to a gene: 2. Germline loops: CDR1 SGHRS, CDR2 YFSETQ. The CDR3 length is 15 residues. CDR3 nucleotides: TGCGCCAGCAGCTTGGGGGACAGGGGTCCCTACGAGCAGTACTTC. This translates into CASSLGDRGPYEQYF.

This clone was detected once. The J gene is TRBJ1-1, the V gene TRBV4-1; tentative D call: TRBD1 (6 bases). Germline assignment: CDR1 MGHRA and CDR2 YSYEKL. The CDR3 sequence is 14 residues long. Trimming left V 5 bases short and J 5 bases short, with 15 bases between. The CDR3 nucleotides read TGCGCCAGCAGCAACTTACAGGGACGGACTGAAGCTTTCTTT. Protein: CASSNLQGRTEAFF.

The chain employs TRBV19 and TRBJ1-3; D is perhaps TRBD1 (5 bases). Trimming cost V 8 bases and J 4 bases, with 12 bases left between them. The germline CDR1 and CDR2 sequences are LNHDA and SQIVND (reference sequence). The CDR3 has 13 residues. CDR3 in amino acids: CASSRRQGNTIYF. In DNA form, the CDR3 reads TGTGCCAGTTCCAGACGACAGGGAAACACCATATATTTT. The complete variable domain, with remaining parts taken from reference TRBV19 and TRBJ1-3, reads DGGITQSPKYLFRKEGQNVTLSCEQNLNHDAMYWYRQDPGQGLRLIYYSQIVNDFQKGDIAEGYSVSREKKESFPLTVTSAQKNPTAFYLCASSRRQGNTIYFGEGSWLTVV.

The CDR3 here is CAWSVQGGTYEQYF. CDR3 coding DNA: TGTGCCTGGAGTGTTCAGGGCGGTACCTACGAGCAGTACTTC. V and J are TRBV30 and TRBJ2-7, with a weak D call TRBD1 (5 bases). The length of the CDR3 is 14 residues. Between the trimmed V and J ends, which lost 0 bases and 2 bases, there was a span of 11 bases. CDR1 GTSNPN and CDR2 SVGIG come from the germline V gene (reference sequence).

The chain couples TRBV19 to TRBJ1-5; D is possibly TRBD1 (5 bases). The length of the CDR3 is 16 residues. The V end lost 7 bases, the J end lost 0 bases, and 16 bases lay between the germline ends. CDR1 LNHDA and CDR2 SQIVND come from the germline V gene (reference sequence). Written as DNA, the CDR3 is TGTGCCAGTAAGGCAAACCCGGGGGTTAGCAATCAGCCCCAGCATTTT. Its protein product is CASKANPGVSNQPQHF. Full variable domain (rest looked up from reference TRBV19 and TRBJ1-5): DGGITQSPKYLFRKEGQNVTLSCEQNLNHDAMYWYRQDPGQGLRLIYYSQIVNDFQKGDIAEGYSVSREKKESFPLTVTSAQKNPTAFYLCASKANPGVSNQPQHFGDGTRLSIL.

The chain employs TRBV28 and TRBJ1-1; weak D call: TRBD1 (6 bases). The CDR3 totals 13 residues. The V end was cut by 6 bases, the J end by 4 bases, with 12 bases between. The V gene's germline CDR1 is MDHEN and CDR2 SYDVKM. The chain's CDR3 is CASRGGGGTEAFF. The CDR3 DNA is TGTGCCAGCAGGGGGGGAGGGGGCACTGAAGCTTTCTTT.

The chain couples TRBV5-6 to TRBJ2-3; 7 nucleotides match TRBD2. CDR1 is SGHDT, CDR2 YYEEEE, per germline. This CDR3 has 16 amino acids. The J segment lost 3 bases and the V segment lost 4 bases, leaving 11 bases of the junction unmatched. As DNA, the CDR3 is TGTGCCAGCAGCCCCCGTGGGAGGGGAGGAACAGATACGCAGTATTTT. It codes for CASSPRGRGGTDTQYF. The whole variable domain, filled in from reference TRBV5-6 and TRBJ2-3, reads DAGVTQSPTHLIKTRGQQVTLRCSPKSGHDTVSWYQQALGQGPQFIFQYYEEEERQRGNFPDRFSGHQFPNYSSELNVNALLLGDSALYLCASSPRGRGGTDTQYFGPGTRLTVL.

The chain recombines TRBV2 with TRBJ1-3; D may be TRBD1 (5 bases). V was trimmed by 1 base and J by 4 bases, leaving 5 bases between them. The CDR3 is made up of 13 amino acids. Germline CDR1 reads SNHLY; CDR2 reads FYNNEI. CDR3 sequence: CASSEDRGNTIYF. CDR3 coding DNA: TGTGCCAGCAGTGAAGACAGGGGAAACACCATATATTTT.

The rearrangement links TRBV28 to TRBJ1-5; possible D gene TRBD1, 5 bases. The CDR3 is made up of 15 amino acids. V lost 1 base and J 3 bases, leaving 10 bases between the germline ends. CDR1 and CDR2 (germline): MDHEN, SYDVKM. Written as DNA, the CDR3 is TGTGCCAGCAGTTTATCAGGGTCTTACAATCAGCCCCAGCATTTT. Its protein is CASSLSGSYNQPQHF. Based on the CDR3 plus reference TRBV28 and TRBJ1-5, the full variable domain is DVKVTQSSRYLVKRTGEKVFLECVQDMDHENMFWYRQDPGLGLRLIYFSYDVKMKEKGDIPEGYSVSREKKERFSLILESASTNQTSMYLCASSLSGSYNQPQHFGDGTRLSIL.

The chain links TRBV4-1 to TRBJ1-2; 9 bases are shared with TRBD1. V lost 1 base and J lost 6; bases outside the gene matches: 9. This CDR3 has 16 residues. Looked up from germline, CDR1 is MGHRA and CDR2 is YSYEKL. CDR3 nucleotide sequence: TGCGCCAGCAGCCAAGTAGGACAGGGGACGCGCAATGGCTACACCTTC. Translated: CASSQVGQGTRNGYTF.

The rearrangement links TRBV10-3 to TRBJ1-2; D is unclear. This CDR3 is 11 amino acids long. Trimming pared 10 bases from V and 5 bases from J, leaving 11 bases between. Germline CDR1 is ENHRY and CDR2 is SYGVKD. The CDR3 nucleotides read TGTGCCACGATGGGAGCATATGGCTACACCTTC. As protein: CATMGAYGYTF.

J is TRBJ2-1 and V is TRBV9, with D maybe TRBD2 (6 bases). The CDR3 loop spans 15 amino acids. Per germline, CDR1 SGDLS and CDR2 YYNGEE. The V end lost 4 bases, the J end lost 4 bases, and 15 bases lay between the germline ends. The CDR3 region is CASSSLLAGYNEQFF. CDR3 DNA sequence: TGTGCCAGCAGCTCCCTATTGGCGGGATACAATGAGCAGTTCTTC.

In its sample, this clone was seen once. The chain couples TRBV3-1 (or the pseudogene TRBV3-2) to TRBJ2-3, with 9 bases fitting TRBD2. Unmatched junction bases numbered 10, after V lost 0 bases and J lost 6 bases. This CDR3 is 17 amino acids long. The germline V gene has CDR1 LGHDT and CDR2 YNNKEL (reference sequence). The CDR3: CASSQDFGRGGLDTQYF. In DNA, the CDR3 is TGTGCCAGCAGCCAAGATTTTGGGCGGGGGGGCCTGGATACGCAGTATTTT.

The V and J genes are TRBV19 and TRBJ1-2; a possible D gene is TRBD1 (5 bases). The germline V and J ends were trimmed by 7 bases and 4 bases, with 16 bases remaining between them. The CDR3 extends over 14 amino acids. In germline, CDR1 is LNHDA, CDR2 SQIVND (reference sequence). The CDR3 DNA reads TGTGCCAGTAATCAGGGCACGATGAGCTATGGCTACACCTTC. Encoded protein: CASNQGTMSYGYTF.

The CDR3 DNA is TGTGCCAGCAGCCGGACTAGCGGGCCCTCAGATACGCAGTATTTT. Its protein product is CASSRTSGPSDTQYF. This chain connects TRBV5-4 to TRBJ2-3; 11 bases are a match to TRBD2. This CDR3 is 15 amino acids long. From germline, CDR1 is SGHNT and CDR2 YYREEE (reference sequence). V was clipped by 4 bases and J by 4 bases; unmatched bases: 5. Variable domain in full (rest from reference TRBV5-4 and TRBJ2-3): ETGVTQSPTHLIKTRGQQVTLRCSSQSGHNTVSWYQQALGQGPQFIFQYYREEENGRGNFPPRFSGLQFPNYSSELNVNALELDDSALYLCASSRTSGPSDTQYFGPGTRLTVL.

This CDR3 is CASRVTGEAEAFF. The CDR3 DNA reads TGTGCCAGCAGAGTTACAGGGGAGGCTGAAGCTTTCTTT. This chain joins TRBV12-3 or TRBV12-4 and TRBJ1-1, with 7 bases lining up with TRBD1. With V trimmed by 6 bases and J by 6 bases, 7 bases remained unmatched. The CDR3 loop spans 13 amino acids.

The chain couples TRBV24-1 to TRBJ2-1; 7 positions match TRBD2. The CDR3 sequence is 15 residues long. The J segment lost 6 bases and the V segment lost 6 bases, leaving 10 bases of the junction unmatched. The germline V gene encodes CDR1 KGHDR and CDR2 SFDVKD. This chain's CDR3 is CATSYGWAGVNEQFF. The CDR3, as DNA: TGTGCCACCAGTTATGGGTGGGCGGGAGTCAATGAGCAGTTCTTC.

This CDR3 reads CASSLTGDQEQYF. For the CDR3, the DNA is TGTGCCAGCAGTTTAACAGGGGACCAAGAGCAGTACTTC. The chain links TRBV12-3 or TRBV12-4 to TRBJ2-7, with TRBD1 matching over 7 bases. The CDR3 is made up of 13 amino acids. J lost 7 bases, V lost 2 bases, and 5 bases had no gene match.

The CDR3 DNA reads as TGTGCCAGCAGCTTGTTACCGATCAGGGGAAGTAATGAAAAACTGTTTTTT. This gives the protein CASSLLPIRGSNEKLFF. V gene TRBV7-2 combines with J gene TRBJ1-4; D may be TRBD1 (6 bases). With 3 bases removed from V and 4 bases from J, the gap between germline ends came to 18 bases. In germline, CDR1 is SGHTA, CDR2 FQGNSA. The CDR3 has 17 residues.

The CDR3 reads CASSLDGNGEQYF. The DNA of the CDR3 is TGCGCCAGCAGCCTGGACGGGAACGGCGAGCAGTACTTC. The chain links TRBV5-1 to TRBJ2-7; a weak D match, TRBD2 (5 bases). CDR3 length: 13 amino acids. V lost 4 bases and J 6 bases, leaving 14 bases between the germline ends. Germline V gene data show CDR1 as SGHRS and CDR2 as YFSETQ. Complete variable domain (other parts from reference TRBV5-1 and TRBJ2-7): KAGVTQTPRYLIKTRGQQVTLSCSPISGHRSVSWYQQTPGQGLQFLFEYFSETQRNKGNFPGRFSGRQFSNSRSEMNVSTLELGDSALYLCASSLDGNGEQYFGPGTRLTVT.

This chain joins TRBV28 and TRBJ1-2; D is perhaps TRBD1 (6 bases). Trimming took 2 bases from V and 5 from J, leaving 12 bases between them. Germline CDR1 MDHEN, CDR2 SYDVKM. This CDR3 is built from 14 residues. For the CDR3, the DNA is TGTGCCAGCAGTTTAAGGCAGGGGTCATATGGCTACACCTTC. Translating gives CASSLRQGSYGYTF.

The V and J genes are TRBV7-8 and TRBJ1-3; TRBD1 is a possible D gene (5 bases). CDR1 and CDR2 from the germline V gene are SGHVS and FQNEAQ. The CDR3 contains 14 residues. The V end was cut by 5 bases, the J end by 0 bases, with 8 bases between. The CDR3 reads CASSGAYSGNTIYF. The CDR3 DNA sequence: TGTGCCAGCAGCGGGGCCTACTCTGGAAACACCATATATTTT.

This chain links TRBV6-5 with TRBJ2-6; tentative D call: TRBD2 (5 bases). The CDR3 is 14 amino acids. Deletions cut 7 bases from V and 4 bases from J, with 11 bases between. CDR1 MNHEY and CDR2 SVGAGI come from the germline V gene. The CDR3 coding sequence is TGTGCCAGCATATTAGCGCACGGGGCCAACGTCCTGACTTTC. Translated: CASILAHGANVLTF.

This chain links TRBV28 with TRBJ1-2; no definite D call. Trimming left V 3 bases short and J 3 bases short, with 17 bases between. The CDR3 sequence is 16 residues long. Germline CDR1 MDHEN, CDR2 SYDVKM. The CDR3 protein is CASSFTVLRVDYGYTF. The CDR3, as DNA: TGTGCCAGCAGTTTTACGGTTCTTCGGGTGGACTATGGCTACACCTTC.

V is TRBV9 and J is TRBJ1-2; 7 bases agree with TRBD1. The CDR3 has 15 amino acids. Unmatched junction bases numbered 11, after V lost 6 bases and J lost 3 bases. Germline V gene data show CDR1 as SGDLS and CDR2 as YYNGEE. The CDR3 coding sequence is TGTGCCAGCACCCCCAGGGGGTTGAATGACTATGGCTACACCTTC. As protein: CASTPRGLNDYGYTF.

V gene TRBV7-3 combines with J gene TRBJ1-1; the D gene is possibly TRBD1 (6 bases). The CDR3 spans 17 residues. The germline CDR1 and CDR2 sequences are SGHTA and FQGTGA. Trimming pared 5 bases from V and 1 base from J, leaving 20 bases between. The CDR3 is CASSPRPLGRGNTEAFF. CDR3 in DNA: TGTGCCAGCAGCCCCCGACCCCTCGGCAGGGGGAACACTGAAGCTTTCTTT.

The V call is TRBV19, the J call TRBJ2-7; 7 positions agree with TRBD1. V gave up 2 bases and J gave up 2 bases; unmatched junction bases: 15. The CDR3 is made up of 18 amino acids. Germline V lookup: CDR1 LNHDA, CDR2 SQIVND (reference sequence). This CDR3 is CASSILNPPGQGAYEQYF. The CDR3 DNA reads as TGTGCCAGTAGTATACTAAATCCCCCCGGGCAGGGGGCCTACGAGCAGTACTTC.

The chain uses TRBV24-1 and TRBJ1-5; 9 positions match TRBD1. J was trimmed by 0 bases and V by 10 bases; bases with no gene match: 6. CDR3 size: 15 residues. The germline gives CDR1 KGHDR, CDR2 SFDVKD. The CDR3 spells CATHGTGNSNQPQHF. In DNA, the CDR3 is TGTGCCACTCATGGGACAGGGAATAGCAATCAGCCCCAGCATTTT.